This T cell receptor beta chain emerged from a study of T cell repertoires in cytomegalovirus infection. Overall study context: Use of recently identified HLA-C-restricted and well-studied HLA-B-restricted CMV epitopes was part of the study. Study-wide findings and caveats: CMV-specific TCR beta clonotypes restricted by HLA-C were the ones dominating the ex vivo response. Carriage of CMV together with the relevant HLA was identifiable through cumulative public TCR beta family frequency.

MiXCR was run by TCRdb on the reads, yielding one entry per CDR3 protein. The sample carries some 900,000 distinct CDR3 sequences, 30% to 35% recorded once. A word on this clonotype: Its antigen is currently unknown.

Sequencing was performed on cultured CD8+ T cells from PBMCs, taken from culture after CMV antigen stimulation. This TCR came from a human donor in good health (CMV status not recorded). Some clones in this sample may be carry-over from other donors' samples.

The CDR3: CASSARDRGTGNTIYF. CDR3 bases: TGTGCCAGCAGCGCTCGAGACAGGGGCACTGGAAACACCATATATTTT. V gene TRBV7-9 combines with J gene TRBJ1-3, with 8 bases fitting TRBD1. V trimming: 5 bases; J trimming: 2 bases; junction bases outside the gene matches: 8. Germline CDR1 SEHNR, CDR2 FQNEAQ (reference sequence). The CDR3 is 16 amino acids. The full variable domain, its missing parts supplied by reference TRBV7-9 and TRBJ1-3, is DTGVSQNPRHKITKRGQNVTFRCDPISEHNRLYWYRQTLGQGPEFLTYFQNEAQLEKSRLLSDRFSAERPKGSFSTLEIQRTEQGDSAMYLCASSARDRGTGNTIYFGEGSWLTVV.